These 32 T cell receptor beta chains came from one sample sequenced in a study of T-cell memory formation after mild COVID-19. A single record per CDR3 protein comes from TCRdb applying MiXCR to the 5' RACE reads. The repertoire consists of some 450,000 distinct CDR3 sequences, with about 20% occurring once and the leading ten covering roughly 21%. Sequenced material: PBMCs or a T cell subset sorted from them (not recorded which). These receptors all come from a man between 18 and 35 years old who had mild COVID-19 (a few samples of this study predate the infection). Cell type and time point are not known.

V and J are TRBV5-6 and TRBJ2-5; no clear D. V lost 2 bases and J 3 bases, leaving 5 bases between the germline ends. The germline gives CDR1 SGHDT, CDR2 YYEEEE. The CDR3 sequence is 12 residues long. The CDR3 region is CASSFNEETQYF. DNA for the CDR3: TGTGCCAGCAGCTTCAACGAAGAGACCCAGTACTTC.

This chain joins TRBV5-1 and TRBJ2-7, with a possible D match to TRBD2 (5 bases). The V end lost 0 bases, the J end lost 4 bases, and 8 bases lay between the germline ends. Germline CDR1 reads SGHRS; CDR2 reads YFSETQ. CDR3 length equals 13 residues. CDR3 coding DNA: TGCGCCAGCAGCTTGGGGACTTTTTACGAGCAGTACTTC. Protein product: CASSLGTFYEQYF.

This clonotype has ten or more counts. This chain joins TRBV3-1 and TRBJ2-7, with 10 bases matching TRBD1. The CDR3 covers 14 residues. J gave up 4 bases and V 4 bases, and 4 bases lay outside the gene matches. Germline-derived CDR1 and CDR2 are LGHDT and YNNKEL (reference sequence). The CDR3 here is CASSPGTGVYEQYF. The DNA of the CDR3 is TGTGCCAGCAGCCCCGGGACAGGGGTATACGAGCAGTACTTC.

This clonotype came up many times. The V and J genes are TRBV7-2 and TRBJ2-1; D possibly uses TRBD1 or TRBD2 (5 bases each). The CDR3 has 15 amino acids. V lost 1 base to trimming and J lost 3 bases, with 10 bases between them. Germline values: CDR1 SGHTA, CDR2 FQGNSA. For the CDR3, the DNA is TGTGCCAGCAGCTTAGATTGGGGGAACTACAATGAGCAGTTCTTC. This sequence encodes CASSLDWGNYNEQFF.

V is TRBV7-9 and J is TRBJ2-1, with TRBD2 as a possible D gene (5 bases). The CDR3 extends over 12 amino acids. Germline assignment: CDR1 SEHNR and CDR2 FQNEAQ (reference sequence). DNA for the CDR3: TGTGCTACGAGCGGATCCTACAATGAGCAGTTCTTC. Encoded protein: CATSGSYNEQFF.

The V gene is TRBV20-1, the J gene TRBJ1-2; D gene uncertain. Germline V gene data show CDR1 as DFQATT and CDR2 as SNEGSKA (reference sequence). The CDR3 runs 12 residues. V was shortened by 3 bases and J by 8 bases, with 13 bases between the two germline ends. The CDR3 DNA sequence: TGCAGTGCTAGTCCAGATCCCAGGGGCTACACCTTC. Its protein is CSASPDPRGYTF.

The gene calls are TRBV9 and TRBJ2-1; no reliable D call. Germline V gives CDR1 SGDLS, CDR2 YYNGEE. The CDR3 loop spans 13 amino acids. V lost 0 bases to trimming and J lost 7 bases, with 8 bases between them. CDR3: CASSVDGVNEQFF. The CDR3 DNA sequence: TGTGCCAGCAGCGTAGATGGGGTTAATGAGCAGTTCTTC.

In this sample, this clonotype turned up a few times. The rearrangement links TRBV29-1 to TRBJ2-3; D uncertain. The germline gives CDR1 SQVTM, CDR2 ANQGSEA. Trimming stripped 7 bases from V and 1 base from J, with 24 bases between. The CDR3 is made up of 17 amino acids. The CDR3 region has the DNA TGCAGCGCCACTCTCGTCCCTCTGGGGTGGGGCACAGATACGCAGTATTTT. Translation: CSATLVPLGWGTDTQYF.

The V and J genes are TRBV4-1 and TRBJ1-6, with 7 bases matching TRBD1. V lost 0 bases, J lost 7 bases, and 6 bases stayed unmatched. Germline V gives CDR1 MGHRA, CDR2 YSYEKL. The CDR3 sequence is 16 residues long. The CDR3 region is CASSQDLQGKNSPLHF. The CDR3, as DNA: TGCGCCAGCAGCCAAGACCTACAGGGGAAAAATTCACCCCTCCACTTT.

The chain is built from TRBV7-2 and TRBJ2-3, with D tentatively TRBD2 (5 bases). This CDR3 has 14 amino acids. Germline values: CDR1 SGHTA, CDR2 FQGNSA. The V end was cut by 2 bases, the J end by 6 bases, with 12 bases between. This chain's CDR3 is CASSLSPSGDTQYF. The CDR3 region has the DNA TGTGCCAGCAGCTTATCGCCTTCGGGGGATACGCAGTATTTT. Full variable domain (rest looked up from reference TRBV7-2 and TRBJ2-3): GAGVSQSPSNKVTEKGKDVELRCDPISGHTALYWYRQSLGQGLEFLIYFQGNSAPDKSGLPSDRFSAERTGGSVSTLTIQRTQQEDSAVYLCASSLSPSGDTQYFGPGTRLTVL.

The gene calls are TRBV10-3 and TRBJ1-1, with a tentative D call TRBD1 (6 bases). V gave up 11 bases and J gave up 5 bases, with 21 bases separating them. The CDR3 extends over 14 amino acids. Per the germline V gene, CDR1 is ENHRY and CDR2 is SYGVKD. CDR3 protein: CASGDVGAGTEAFF. CDR3 DNA sequence: TGTGCCTCAGGGGATGTAGGGGCTGGGACTGAAGCTTTCTTT.

This clonotype was recorded many times. This sequence joins TRBV5-1 and TRBJ2-5, with TRBD2 as a possible D gene (7 bases). This CDR3 has 17 amino acids. The ends were cut back, 4 bases at V and 4 bases at J, with 23 bases in the middle. Germline V lookup: CDR1 SGHRS, CDR2 YFSETQ. The CDR3 spells CASSPGGMSGAGETQYF. CDR3 bases: TGCGCCAGCAGCCCGGGGGGTATGTCAGGGGCCGGAGAGACCCAGTACTTC.

This clonotype was picked up a small number of times. This rearrangement joins TRBV12-3 or TRBV12-4 to TRBJ2-1; D is undetermined. V shed 2 bases and J shed 7 bases, with 15 bases lying between them. CDR3 length equals 15 residues. CDR3 in DNA: TGTGCCAGCAGTTTATTACCTATCGCGAGGAATGAGCAGTTCTTC. As protein: CASSLLPIARNEQFF.

The rearrangement uses TRBV29-1 and TRBJ2-1, with D unclear. CDR1 is SQVTM and CDR2 is ANQGSEA in the germline V gene. The V end lost 1 base, the J end lost 9 bases, and 10 bases lay between the germline ends. CDR3 length equals 12 residues. Written as DNA, the CDR3 is TGCAGCGTTGAAGGGGGATACGCTGAGCAGTTCTTC. Protein product: CSVEGGYAEQFF.

The chain carries TRBV2 and TRBJ2-7; D remains unclear. Germline V CDR1 and CDR2: SNHLY, FYNNEI. This CDR3 comprises 15 residues. Trimming cost V 5 bases and J 4 bases, with 18 bases left between them. The CDR3 sequence is CASSFLETLGYEQYF. The CDR3 DNA reads TGTGCCAGCAGTTTCCTGGAAACCCTGGGGTACGAGCAGTACTTC.

The table lists this clonotype with a few counts. This sequence joins TRBV5-1 and TRBJ1-4; no firm D call. V was shortened by 2 bases and J by 0 bases, with 8 bases between the two germline ends. The CDR3 has 15 amino acids. Germline V lookup: CDR1 SGHRS, CDR2 YFSETQ. The CDR3 here is CASSFLDATNEKLFF. CDR3 DNA sequence: TGCGCCAGCAGCTTCTTGGATGCAACTAATGAAAAACTGTTTTTT.

This chain connects TRBV5-4 to TRBJ1-2; D is unclear. Trimming stripped 3 bases from V and 4 bases from J, with 13 bases between. CDR1 and CDR2 from the germline V gene are SGHNT and YYREEE (reference sequence). The CDR3 consists of 14 residues. The CDR3 here is CASSSTPGAYGYTF. Here the CDR3 DNA reads TGTGCCAGCAGCTCGACCCCAGGCGCCTATGGCTACACCTTC.

This sequence joins TRBV20-1 and TRBJ2-7; tentatively, D is TRBD1 (5 bases). V was trimmed by 2 bases and J by 2 bases, leaving 7 bases between them. CDR1 is DFQATT and CDR2 is SNEGSKA in the germline V gene (reference sequence). The CDR3 sequence is 12 residues long. The CDR3 sequence: CSARLTAYEQYV. In nucleotides, the CDR3 is TGCAGTGCTAGACTGACAGCCTACGAGCAGTACGTC.

The gene calls are TRBV3-1 and TRBJ2-5; D unclear. Germline CDR1 and CDR2: LGHDT and YNNKEL (reference sequence). The V end lost 4 bases, the J end lost 4 bases, and 4 bases lay between the germline ends. CDR3 length: 11 amino acids. The CDR3 nucleotides are TGTGCCAGCAGCCCCATAGAGACCCAGTACTTC. Translation gives CASSPIETQYF.

The chain has TRBV5-5 and TRBJ2-3; 11 bases align to TRBD2. Per the germline V gene, CDR1 is SGHKS and CDR2 is YYEKEE (reference sequence). The CDR3 is 15 residues long. J was trimmed by 3 bases and V by 3 bases; bases with no gene match: 3. In DNA form, the CDR3 reads TGTGCCAGCAGCTCGACTAGCGGGGCAACAGATACGCAGTATTTT. Amino acid sequence: CASSSTSGATDTQYF.

At least ten counts were recorded for this clonotype. V is TRBV12-3 or TRBV12-4 and J is TRBJ2-2; D not resolved. The CDR3 has 12 amino acids. Trimming removed 3 bases from V and 4 bases from J, with 3 bases in between. CDR3 amino acids: CASSFTTGELFF. CDR3 nucleotide sequence: TGTGCCAGCAGTTTTACCACCGGGGAGCTGTTTTTT.

This clonotype has ten or more counts. The J gene is TRBJ2-7, the V gene TRBV7-9; D is undetermined. Trimming cost V 5 bases and J 4 bases, with 9 bases left between them. This CDR3 region has 12 residues. CDR1 is SEHNR, CDR2 FQNEAQ, per germline (reference sequence). This CDR3 reads CASSLRGYEQYV. The CDR3, as DNA: TGTGCCAGCAGCCTGAGAGGTTACGAGCAGTACGTC.

The chain recombines TRBV12-5 with TRBJ2-2; 9 nucleotides line up with TRBD1. This CDR3 is built from 15 residues. The germline gives CDR1 LGHNT, CDR2 FRNRAP. With 5 bases clipped from V and 6 bases from J, the junction kept 7 bases outside the gene matches. CDR3 sequence (DNA): TGTGCTAGTGGTAACCGGGACAGGGAGTCCGGGGAGCTGTTTTTT. The encoded protein is CASGNRDRESGELFF.

This clonotype was observed a handful of times. The J gene is TRBJ2-3, the V gene TRBV20-1, with 9 bases matching TRBD2. Germline V gene sequence: CDR1 DFQATT, CDR2 SNEGSKA (reference sequence). The CDR3 totals 12 residues. CDR3 sequence: CRGSGGADTQYF. CDR3 nucleotide sequence: TGCAGAGGTAGCGGGGGAGCAGATACGCAGTATTTT.

V is TRBV20-1 and J is TRBJ2-1; the match to TRBD2 covers 14 bases. Trimming at V came to 5 bases and at J to 6 bases, leaving 3 bases not matched to a gene. Per germline, CDR1 DFQATT and CDR2 SNEGSKA (reference sequence). The CDR3 runs 14 residues. The CDR3 protein is CSAWTSGGINEQFF. The CDR3 DNA reads TGCAGTGCTTGGACTAGCGGGGGGATCAATGAGCAGTTCTTC.

The rearrangement joins TRBV6-2 or TRBV6-3 to TRBJ1-1, with D uncertain. The V end was cut by 2 bases, the J end by 10 bases, with 14 bases between. The CDR3 loop spans 13 amino acids. Germline values: CDR1 MNHEY, CDR2 SVGEGT. In DNA, the CDR3 is TGTGCCAGCAGTTACCCGGAGACTCGGGTAGCTTTCTTT. Protein product: CASSYPETRVAFF.

This chain uses TRBV19 with TRBJ2-7; D may correspond to TRBD1 or TRBD2 (5 bases each). Trimming cost V 9 bases and J 1 base, with 16 bases left between them. Germline assignment: CDR1 LNHDA and CDR2 SQIVND (reference sequence). The CDR3 sequence is 14 residues long. In DNA, the CDR3 is TGTGCCAGGCCGGGACCCAACTATTCCTACGAGCAGTACTTC. This codes for CARPGPNYSYEQYF. The whole variable domain, filled in from reference TRBV19 and TRBJ2-7, reads DGGITQSPKYLFRKEGQNVTLSCEQNLNHDAMYWYRQDPGQGLRLIYYSQIVNDFQKGDIAEGYSVSREKKESFPLTVTSAQKNPTAFYLCARPGPNYSYEQYFGPGTRLTVT.

This clonotype has ten or more counts. The V call is TRBV20-1, the J call TRBJ2-3; a possible D gene is TRBD2 (7 bases). This CDR3 has 16 residues. The V and J ends lost 6 bases and 1 base respectively, with 20 bases between them. Germline V gene data show CDR1 as DFQATT and CDR2 as SNEGSKA (reference sequence). The chain's CDR3 is CSAEARGGHRTDTQYF. Here the CDR3 DNA reads TGCAGTGCCGAAGCGAGGGGGGGCCACCGCACAGATACGCAGTATTTT.

The chain recombines TRBV19 with TRBJ1-5, with D uncertain. Germline lookup yields CDR1 LNHDA and CDR2 SQIVND (reference sequence). With 7 bases removed from V and 5 bases from J, the gap between germline ends came to 3 bases. This CDR3 region has 10 residues. CDR3 protein: CASNYQPQHF. In DNA form, the CDR3 reads TGTGCCAGTAACTATCAGCCCCAGCATTTT.

This sequence joins TRBV5-1 and TRBJ2-3; D remains ambiguous. The germline CDR1 and CDR2 sequences are SGHRS and YFSETQ. CDR3 size: 14 residues. V lost 4 bases and J lost 2, with 11 bases in between. CDR3 residues: CASSVEQVTDTQYF. Here the CDR3 DNA reads TGCGCCAGCAGCGTTGAACAAGTCACAGATACGCAGTATTTT.

This clonotype appeared a few times. The chain recombines TRBV7-3 with TRBJ2-1; TRBD2 matches at 10 bases. Germline V CDR1 and CDR2: SGHTA, FQGTGA. There are 16 residues in the CDR3. The V and J ends lost 5 bases and 7 bases, in that order; junction bases with no gene match: 11. CDR3 sequence reads: CASSPPGSGRANEQFF. The CDR3 bases are TGTGCCAGCAGCCCCCCTGGGAGCGGGAGGGCAAATGAGCAGTTCTTC.

V is TRBV10-3 and J is TRBJ2-7; 7 bases map to TRBD1. Germline V gives CDR1 ENHRY, CDR2 SYGVKD. The CDR3 sequence is 13 residues long. With 6 bases clipped from V and 3 bases from J, the junction kept 5 bases outside the gene matches. The CDR3 spells CAISRGQNYEQYV. As DNA, the CDR3 is TGTGCCATCAGCCGGGGACAGAACTACGAGCAGTACGTC.